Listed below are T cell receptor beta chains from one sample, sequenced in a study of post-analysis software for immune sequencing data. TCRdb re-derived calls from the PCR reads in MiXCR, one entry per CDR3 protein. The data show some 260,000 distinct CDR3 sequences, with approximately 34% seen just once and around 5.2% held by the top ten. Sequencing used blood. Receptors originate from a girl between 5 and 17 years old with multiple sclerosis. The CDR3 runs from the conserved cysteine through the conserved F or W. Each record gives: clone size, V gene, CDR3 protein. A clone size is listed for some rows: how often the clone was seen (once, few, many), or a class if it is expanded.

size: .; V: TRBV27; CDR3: CASSSAWGVSYNEQYF
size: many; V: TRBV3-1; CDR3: CASSQASGFTDTQYF
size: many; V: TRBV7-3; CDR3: CASSLTPTSGSYNEQFF
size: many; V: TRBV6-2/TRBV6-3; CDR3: CASSSWAPGPSLEMNSYEQYF
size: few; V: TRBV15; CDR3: CATSRDRYRLGAFF
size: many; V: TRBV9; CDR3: CASSVGPPDTQYF
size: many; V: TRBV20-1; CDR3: CSASGTVNQPQHF
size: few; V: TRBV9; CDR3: CTSSEGQGLTDTQYF
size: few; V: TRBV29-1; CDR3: CSVEDHSRGTGELFF
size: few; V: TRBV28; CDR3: CASSQPGSRSGNTIYF
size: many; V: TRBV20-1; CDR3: CSASPGGIEQFF
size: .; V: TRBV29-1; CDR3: CSVAGQANTEAFF
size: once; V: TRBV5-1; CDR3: CASSLERRTAGYTF
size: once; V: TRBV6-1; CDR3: CASCRGLSYEQYF
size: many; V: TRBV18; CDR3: CASSPRFGGNTEAFF
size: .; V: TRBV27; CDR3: CASSLDPAYGYTF
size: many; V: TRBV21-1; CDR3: CASSRENMGRGENLSYGYTF
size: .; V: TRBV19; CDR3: CASSIVSLTGELFF
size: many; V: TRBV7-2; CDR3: CASSLDGGPRLYGYTF
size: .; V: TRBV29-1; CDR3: CSVGKGTAAPGELFF
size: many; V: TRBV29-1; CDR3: CSVAPRQGAYGYTF
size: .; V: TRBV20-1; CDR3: CSARSPSGKGETQFF
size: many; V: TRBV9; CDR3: CASSVAPGQGNNEQFF
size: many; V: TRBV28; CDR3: CASSMTSLGTQYF
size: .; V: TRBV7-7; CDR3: CASSTGTGAKTQYF
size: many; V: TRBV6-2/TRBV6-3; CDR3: CASRGTLDPQYF
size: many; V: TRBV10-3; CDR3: CAISESMMWGYTF
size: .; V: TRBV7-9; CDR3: CASSSGGLRTLNEQFF
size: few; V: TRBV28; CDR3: CASSLGTGMQHQPQHF
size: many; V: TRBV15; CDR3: CATSRDLSYTF
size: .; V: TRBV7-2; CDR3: CASSQGLDVGETQYF
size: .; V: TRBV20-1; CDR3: CSARLGTSEGTDTQYF
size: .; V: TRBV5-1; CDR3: CASTGMGGHNEQFF
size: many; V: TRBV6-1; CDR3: CASSFRMGATNEKLFF
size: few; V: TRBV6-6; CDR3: CASRGTSSNNEQFF
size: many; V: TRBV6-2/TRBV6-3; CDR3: CASRRTGSAYEQYF
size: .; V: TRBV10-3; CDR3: CASRDASSYEQYF
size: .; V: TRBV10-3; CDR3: CATWTSGSGKNEQFF